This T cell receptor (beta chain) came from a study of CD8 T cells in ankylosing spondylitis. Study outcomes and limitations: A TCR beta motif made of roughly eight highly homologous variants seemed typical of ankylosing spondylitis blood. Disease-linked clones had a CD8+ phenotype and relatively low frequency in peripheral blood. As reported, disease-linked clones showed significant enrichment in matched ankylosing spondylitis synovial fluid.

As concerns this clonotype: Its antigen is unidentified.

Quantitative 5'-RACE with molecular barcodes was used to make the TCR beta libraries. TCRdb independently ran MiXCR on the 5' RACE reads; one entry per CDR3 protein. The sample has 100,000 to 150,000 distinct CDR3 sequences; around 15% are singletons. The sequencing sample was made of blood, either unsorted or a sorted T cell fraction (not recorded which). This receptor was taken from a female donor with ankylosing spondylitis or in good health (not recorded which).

The CDR3 sequence is CATSKDLEEKLFF. CDR3 nucleotide sequence: TGTGCCACCAGCAAGGACCTGGAGGAAAAACTGTTTTTT. This rearrangement joins TRBV15 to TRBJ1-4; D remains unclear. The length of the CDR3 is 13 residues. Looked up from germline, CDR1 is LNHNV and CDR2 is YYDKDF (reference sequence). The germline V and J ends were trimmed by 4 bases and 8 bases, with 11 bases remaining between them.